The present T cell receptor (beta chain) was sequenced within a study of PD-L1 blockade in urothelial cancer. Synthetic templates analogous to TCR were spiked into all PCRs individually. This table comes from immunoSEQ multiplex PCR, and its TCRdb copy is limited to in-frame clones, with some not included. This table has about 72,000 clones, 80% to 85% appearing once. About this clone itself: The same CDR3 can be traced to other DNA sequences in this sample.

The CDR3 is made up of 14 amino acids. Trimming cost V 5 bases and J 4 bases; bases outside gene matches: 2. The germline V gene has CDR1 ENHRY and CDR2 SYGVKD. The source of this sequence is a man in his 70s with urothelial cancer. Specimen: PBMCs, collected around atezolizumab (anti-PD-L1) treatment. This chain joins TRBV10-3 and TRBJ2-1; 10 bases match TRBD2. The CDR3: CAISRLAGYNEQFF. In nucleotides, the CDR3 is TGTGCCATCAGTCGACTAGCGGGTTACAATGAGCAGTTCTTC.